The T cell receptor (beta chain) under discussion was sequenced for a study of T cells in narcolepsy. Study-wide points: Same-patient CSF and blood CD4+ T cell clonotypes included HCRT-specific and TRIB2-specific autoreactive ones.

The table came from immunoSEQ multiplex PCR; TCRdb's copy has only in-frame clones and leaves some out. The repertoire holds under 40,000 clones, about four fifths seen once, with 0.5% to 0.85% in the top ten. The CDR3 loop spans 12 amino acids. The ends lost 5 bases at V and 13 bases at J; junction bases unmatched: 8. In germline, CDR1 is MNHNS, CDR2 SASEGT. A remark on this clone: Antigen: not known.

The chain couples TRBV6-1 to TRBJ1-1, with 9 nucleotides matching TRBD1. The clonotype was recovered from a human donor in good health. The sequenced sample consisted of memory (CD45RA-) CD4+ T cells from blood. CDR3 amino acids: CASSRDRVPDFF. The CDR3 nucleotides read TGTGCCAGCAGTAGGGACAGGGTTCCTGATTTCTTT.